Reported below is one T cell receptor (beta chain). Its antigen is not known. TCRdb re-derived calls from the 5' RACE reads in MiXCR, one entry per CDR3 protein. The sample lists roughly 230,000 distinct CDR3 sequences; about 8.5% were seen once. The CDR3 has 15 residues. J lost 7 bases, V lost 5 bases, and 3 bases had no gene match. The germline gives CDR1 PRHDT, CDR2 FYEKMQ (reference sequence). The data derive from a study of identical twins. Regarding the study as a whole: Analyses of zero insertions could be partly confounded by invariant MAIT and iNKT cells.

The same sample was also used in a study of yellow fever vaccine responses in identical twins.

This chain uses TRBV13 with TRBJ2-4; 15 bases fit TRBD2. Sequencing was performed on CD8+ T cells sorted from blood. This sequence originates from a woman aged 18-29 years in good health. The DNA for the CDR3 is TGTGCCAGCAGCCCCGGGACTAGCGGGAGGAACATTCAGTACTTC. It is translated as CASSPGTSGRNIQYF.